Listed here are 18 T cell receptor beta chains from one sample, sequenced in a study of blood T cells in healthy people across ages. Through a sample-barcoded 5' primer and a J-beta primer mix, a second PCR was run for 7 to 11 cycles. A single record per CDR3 protein comes from TCRdb applying MiXCR to the 5' RACE reads. The sample consists of about 570,000 distinct CDR3 sequences, 27% of them appearing once. Material for sequencing was blood. These TCRs come from a woman in her seventies in good health.

This rearrangement joins TRBV28 to TRBJ2-1; D is undetermined. The DNA matches TRBJ2-5 better at its end, which makes the J call doubtful. The germline CDR1 and CDR2 sequences are MDHEN and SYDVKM. The CDR3 spans 12 residues. CDR3 amino acids: CASSFYGPSQYF. CDR3 coding DNA: TGTGCCAGCAGTTTTTACGGGCCGAGCCAGTACTTC.

Turning to this clonotype: Germline is not matched at one junction end, which may reflect a read error. This chain links TRBV7-2 with TRBJ2-3; possibly TRBD2 for D (5 bases). This CDR3 has 16 amino acids. Germline CDR1 reads SGHTA; CDR2 reads FQGNSA. CDR3 protein: CASSFGGRSSTDTQCF. The CDR3 nucleotides read TGTGCCAGCAGCTTCGGCGGAAGGTCTAGCACAGATACGCAGTGTTTT.

The chain is built from TRBV18 and TRBJ1-2; a possible D gene is TRBD1 (6 bases). Germline CDR1 is KGHSH and CDR2 is LQKENI. V dropped 3 bases and J dropped 6 bases, with 17 bases sitting between them. The CDR3 length is 15 residues. The chain's CDR3 is CASSPFMAGVDGYTF. CDR3 in DNA: TGTGCCAGCTCACCCTTCATGGCAGGGGTTGATGGCTACACCTTC.

This clonotype was picked up many times. The gene calls are TRBV15 and TRBJ2-5; unclear D gene. Trimming pared 0 bases from V and 11 bases from J, leaving 19 bases between. CDR1 and CDR2 (germline): LNHNV, YYDKDF (reference sequence). The CDR3 has 15 residues. CDR3 nucleotides: TGTGCCACCAGCAGAGATCAAAGCGTGTCAGCTGGGCAGTACTTC. Translated: CATSRDQSVSAGQYF.

The rearrangement links TRBV10-3 to TRBJ1-1; weak D call: TRBD1 (5 bases). V lost 2 bases, J lost 6 bases, and 7 bases lay in between. This CDR3 contains 12 residues. Germline V lookup: CDR1 ENHRY, CDR2 SYGVKD. CDR3 region: CAISEPRAEAFF. The DNA for the CDR3 is TGTGCCATCAGTGAGCCCAGGGCTGAAGCTTTCTTT.

The chain combines TRBV6-2 or TRBV6-3 with TRBJ2-1; TRBD1 aligns across 9 bases. The J call may be incorrect, as the DNA end agrees better with TRBJ2-7. CDR3 size: 15 residues. CDR1 is MNHEY and CDR2 is SVGEGT in the germline V gene. This chain's CDR3 is CASSYSGTGMYEQYF. The CDR3 DNA is TGTGCCAGCAGTTACTCCGGGACAGGGATGTACGAGCAGTACTTC.

This clonotype was seen more than once but under ten times. The V and J genes are TRBV20-1 and TRBJ1-3; the D is unclear. Looked up from germline, CDR1 is DFQATT and CDR2 is SNEGSKA (reference sequence). Trimming shortened V by 3 bases and J by 4 bases, and 13 bases separated the two germline ends. The CDR3 is made up of 14 amino acids. This CDR3 reads CSARGRAPGNTIYF. The CDR3 nucleotides are TGCAGTGCTAGGGGGAGAGCACCCGGAAACACCATATATTTT.

This clonotype was seen repeatedly, ten times or more. The chain couples TRBV5-1 to TRBJ2-6; D remains ambiguous. The germline CDR1 and CDR2 sequences are SGHRS and YFSETQ. The V gene lost 2 bases and the J gene lost 0 bases, with 6 bases spanning the gap. CDR3 length: 15 residues. The CDR3 bases are TGCGCCAGCAGCTTCAGCCTCTCTGGGGCCAACGTCCTGACTTTC. Its translation is CASSFSLSGANVLTF.

This clonotype has more than one count but fewer than ten. The rearrangement links TRBV7-2 to TRBJ2-5; TRBD2 matches 11 bases. V lost 1 base and J lost 6; bases outside the gene matches: 7. From germline, CDR1 is SGHTA and CDR2 FQGNSA. This CDR3 is built from 16 residues. The CDR3 protein is CASSLEFSGGAKTQYF. The DNA for the CDR3 is TGTGCCAGCAGCTTAGAGTTTAGCGGGGGGGCGAAGACCCAGTACTTC.

The chain uses TRBV18 and TRBJ2-1; D is perhaps TRBD2 (6 bases). Germline CDR1 KGHSH, CDR2 LQKENI. V was shortened by 3 bases and J by 8 bases, with 14 bases between the two germline ends. This CDR3 is built from 14 residues. CDR3 amino acids: CASSPTFTGDEQFF. The CDR3 DNA reads TGTGCCAGCTCACCTACCTTTACGGGGGATGAGCAGTTCTTC. The full variable domain, with the rest looked up from reference TRBV18 and TRBJ2-1, is NAGVMQNPRHLVRRRGQEARLRCSPMKGHSHVYWYRQLPEEGLKFMVYLQKENIIDESGMPKERFSAEFPKEGPSILRIQQVVRGDSAAYFCASSPTFTGDEQFFGPGTRLTVL.

The gene calls are TRBV7-8 and TRBJ2-5; 7 nucleotides line up with TRBD1. CDR1 and CDR2 from the germline V gene are SGHVS and FQNEAQ. V trimming: 5 bases; J trimming: 5 bases; junction bases outside the gene matches: 8. CDR3 length: 14 amino acids. The CDR3 region is CASSRPGTVETQYF. The CDR3 nucleotides read TGTGCCAGCAGCCGCCCCGGGACAGTGGAGACCCAGTACTTC.

A few counts support this clonotype. The chain carries TRBV7-3 and TRBJ2-5; D could derive from TRBD1 or TRBD2 (5 bases each). The J call is doubtful: the DNA matches TRBJ2-1 better. This CDR3 spans 14 amino acids. Germline values: CDR1 SGHTA, CDR2 FQGTGA. CDR3 bases: TGTGCCAGCAGACCGGGACCCTCTGTCAATGAGCAGTTCTTC. This gives the protein CASRPGPSVNEQFF.

The chain has TRBV7-2 and TRBJ2-1, with 7 nucleotides matching TRBD2. Losses at the gene ends were 5 bases for V and 6 bases for J; bases not matched to a gene: 7. Germline CDR1 is SGHTA and CDR2 is FQGNSA. The CDR3 runs 14 residues. The CDR3 DNA is TGTGCCAGCAGCCTCCCTGGGACTACCAATGAGCAGTTCTTC. Translated: CASSLPGTTNEQFF.

V is TRBV20-1 and J is TRBJ1-2; tentative D call: TRBD1 (5 bases). V lost 5 bases and J 2 bases, leaving 6 bases between the germline ends. CDR3 length: 11 amino acids. The germline V gene has CDR1 DFQATT and CDR2 SNEGSKA (reference sequence). The CDR3 spells CSARQNYGYTF. The CDR3 nucleotides are TGCAGTGCTCGACAGAACTATGGCTACACCTTC.

A few counts support this clonotype. The chain links TRBV6-2 or TRBV6-3 to TRBJ2-1; 9 positions agree with TRBD2. This CDR3 is built from 16 residues. Trimming cost V 6 bases and J 0 bases; bases outside gene matches: 6. Germline V gene lookup returns CDR1 MNHEY and CDR2 SVGEGT. In nucleotides, the CDR3 is TGTGCCAGCAGCGACTCGCGGGGGGGCTCCTACAATGAGCAGTTCTTC. This encodes CASSDSRGGSYNEQFF.

J is TRBJ2-3 and V is TRBV9; TRBD1 agrees at 7 bases. J was trimmed by 0 bases and V by 2 bases; bases with no gene match: 6. The CDR3 consists of 16 residues. Germline CDR1 is SGDLS and CDR2 is YYNGEE. CDR3 protein: CASSVSGTASTDTQYF. CDR3 DNA sequence: TGTGCCAGCAGCGTTTCCGGGACAGCTAGCACAGATACGCAGTATTTT.

This clonotype was counted many times. The rearrangement joins TRBV4-3 to TRBJ2-1; 7 bases line up with TRBD1. Germline values: CDR1 LGHNA, CDR2 YSLEER. This CDR3 is built from 17 residues. Germline trimming cut 2 bases from V and 3 bases from J; bases unmatched to any gene: 10. This chain's CDR3 is CASSQKPTGEIYNEQFF. The CDR3 DNA reads as TGCGCCAGCAGCCAAAAACCCACAGGGGAAATCTACAATGAGCAGTTCTTC.

This clonotype was seen only a few times. The chain carries TRBV7-8 and TRBJ2-4; TRBD1 agrees at 7 bases. Trimming cost V 5 bases and J 5 bases; bases outside gene matches: 12. The germline gives CDR1 SGHVS, CDR2 FQNEAQ. This CDR3 region has 16 residues. The CDR3 DNA reads as TGTGCCAGCAGCCCGCGGGTAGGGCAGGGGGAAAACATTCAGTACTTC. Its translation is CASSPRVGQGENIQYF.